Below are 29 T cell receptor beta chains sequenced from a single sample in a study of CD8 T cells in ankylosing spondylitis. Overall study results and limits: In ankylosing spondylitis blood, a motif of several highly homologous TCR beta variants appeared characteristic.

TCRdb passed the 5' RACE reads through MiXCR, listing each CDR3 protein once. The sample holds around 490,000 distinct CDR3 sequences, 5.3% seen once. Their antigen targets remain unknown. Source material: blood, either unsorted or a sorted T cell fraction (not recorded which). The receptors shown here come from a male donor with ankylosing spondylitis.

This clonotype appeared many times. This chain uses TRBV20-1 with TRBJ1-2; D might be TRBD1 (5 bases). The ends were cut back, 3 bases at V and 2 bases at J, with 10 bases in the middle. The CDR3 sequence is 13 residues long. Per the germline V gene, CDR1 is DFQATT and CDR2 is SNEGSKA (reference sequence). CDR3: CSARRDANYGYTF. DNA for the CDR3: TGCAGTGCTAGGCGGGACGCAAACTATGGCTACACCTTC.

This clonotype has a handful of counts. The chain carries TRBV28 and TRBJ2-1; D may be TRBD2 (6 bases). Deletions cut 6 bases from V and 0 bases from J, with 18 bases between. Germline values: CDR1 MDHEN, CDR2 SYDVKM. This CDR3 is 17 amino acids long. The CDR3 sequence is CASSLPWAGSSYNEQFF. The CDR3 nucleotides read TGTGCCAGCAGCCTCCCCTGGGCGGGAAGCTCCTACAATGAGCAGTTCTTC.

This clonotype occurred many times. The chain recombines TRBV14 with TRBJ2-7; D is possibly TRBD2 (5 bases). Germline CDR1 is SGHDN and CDR2 is FVKESK. The CDR3 is 15 amino acids. V gave up 4 bases and J gave up 3 bases, with 16 bases separating them. The CDR3 spells CASSRGLSGFYEQYF. The CDR3 bases are TGTGCCAGCAGCCGAGGACTTAGTGGGTTCTACGAGCAGTACTTC.

This clonotype was counted many times. The chain couples TRBV12-3 or TRBV12-4 to TRBJ1-1; D unclear. V was clipped by 5 bases and J by 0 bases, with 16 bases between them. The CDR3 sequence is 16 residues long. The CDR3 DNA is TGTGCCAGCAGTCCGTTTAGGGTAGCTATGAACACTGAAGCTTTCTTT. It specifies CASSPFRVAMNTEAFF.

This clonotype was seen ten or more times. In DNA form, the CDR3 reads TGCAGTGCTAGAGATCGGCGGGGTTCCTACGAGCAGTACTTC. As protein: CSARDRRGSYEQYF. The genes are TRBV20-1 and TRBJ2-7, with a weak D call TRBD2 (6 bases). Germline V gene sequence: CDR1 DFQATT, CDR2 SNEGSKA (reference sequence). The CDR3 length is 14 residues. V gave up 0 bases and J gave up 1 base, with 10 bases separating them.

This clonotype was detected ten times or more. The CDR3: CASSQDQLAGDRDTQYF. CDR3 DNA sequence: TGCGCCAGCAGCCAAGACCAACTAGCGGGAGATCGAGATACGCAGTATTTT. The chain links TRBV4-3 to TRBJ2-3, with 11 bases aligning to TRBD2. The CDR3 runs 17 residues. With 0 bases clipped from V and 5 bases from J, the junction kept 7 bases outside the gene matches. The V gene's germline CDR1 is LGHNA and CDR2 YSLEER.

This clonotype came up many times. V and J are TRBV12-3 or TRBV12-4 and TRBJ2-7, with 8 bases lining up with TRBD1. J gave up 3 bases and V 5 bases, and 6 bases lay outside the gene matches. The CDR3 length is 14 residues. The CDR3 reads CASSPGTGVYEQYF. The CDR3 DNA sequence: TGTGCCAGCAGTCCGGGGACAGGAGTCTACGAGCAGTACTTC.

V and J are TRBV7-8 and TRBJ2-2; 8 bases fit TRBD2. Germline V gene data show CDR1 as SGHVS and CDR2 as FQNEAQ. The CDR3 is 18 residues long. The J segment lost 5 bases and the V segment lost 1 base, leaving 12 bases of the junction unmatched. The CDR3 DNA reads TGTGCCAGCAGCTTAGTAACGGTTAGCGGGACGTGGACCGGGGAGCTGTTTTTT. It yields the protein CASSLVTVSGTWTGELFF. The variable domain in full, completed from reference TRBV7-8 and TRBJ2-2, reads GAGVSQSPRYKVAKRGQDVALRCDPISGHVSLFWYQQALGQGPEFLTYFQNEAQLDKSGLPSDRFFAERPEGSVSTLKIQRTQQEDSAVYLCASSLVTVSGTWTGELFFGEGSRLTVL.

The table lists this clonotype with many counts. The chain joins TRBV6-5 to TRBJ2-4; D is ambiguous. Germline CDR1 reads MNHEY; CDR2 reads SVGAGI. The CDR3 is 15 residues long. Trimming stripped 2 bases from V and 4 bases from J, with 12 bases between. In DNA, the CDR3 is TGTGCCAGCAGTTACCGTGCCAGAACTAAAAACATTCAGTACTTC. This gives the protein CASSYRARTKNIQYF.

The table lists this clonotype with many counts. The V gene is TRBV12-3 or TRBV12-4, the J gene TRBJ2-3; D is unclear. The CDR3 consists of 16 residues. Deletions cut 7 bases from V and 0 bases from J, with 17 bases between. CDR3 sequence reads: CASTPRRAASTDTQYF. The CDR3 region has the DNA TGTGCCAGCACCCCACGTCGAGCAGCCAGCACAGATACGCAGTATTTT.

This clonotype was seen at least ten times. The gene calls are TRBV6-1 and TRBJ2-7; 10 bases align to TRBD2. Germline-derived CDR1 and CDR2 are MNHNS and SASEGT. This CDR3 region has 14 residues. Germline trimming cut 5 bases from V and 2 bases from J; bases unmatched to any gene: 3. The CDR3: CASSIAGGAYEQYF. The CDR3 DNA reads as TGTGCCAGCAGTATAGCGGGAGGCGCCTACGAGCAGTACTTC.

This clonotype was recorded at least ten times. The chain combines TRBV4-2 with TRBJ2-7; D is unresolved. Deletions cut 0 bases from V and 5 bases from J, with 5 bases between. This CDR3 comprises 12 residues. Per germline, CDR1 LGHNA and CDR2 YNFKEQ. CDR3 loop: CASSQDRHEQYF. In DNA, the CDR3 is TGTGCCAGCAGCCAAGATCGACACGAGCAGTACTTC.

This clonotype was recorded many times. The V and J genes are TRBV10-3 and TRBJ1-2, with D tentatively TRBD1 (5 bases). V gave up 0 bases and J gave up 8 bases, with 10 bases separating them. The CDR3 covers 13 residues. Germline values: CDR1 ENHRY, CDR2 SYGVKD. CDR3 sequence reads: CAISESAGKGYTF. The CDR3 nucleotides read TGTGCCATCAGTGAGTCCGCAGGGAAGGGCTACACCTTC.

This clonotype was detected many times. This sequence joins TRBV7-9 and TRBJ1-2, with D possibly being TRBD1 (6 bases). Germline V gives CDR1 SEHNR, CDR2 FQNEAQ (reference sequence). This CDR3 comprises 12 residues. V lost 11 bases to trimming and J lost 4 bases, with 14 bases between them. The CDR3: CAAGRGGYGYTF. The CDR3 DNA sequence: TGTGCCGCGGGCAGGGGCGGCTATGGCTACACCTTC.

This clonotype was seen repeatedly, ten times or more. The chain's CDR3 is CSAATGVDEQYF. For the CDR3, the DNA is TGCAGTGCCGCAACAGGGGTGGACGAGCAGTACTTC. V usage is TRBV20-1 and J usage is TRBJ2-7; 7 bases are shared with TRBD1. The V and J ends lost 6 bases and 5 bases, in that order; junction bases with no gene match: 7. Germline loops: CDR1 DFQATT, CDR2 SNEGSKA (reference sequence). This CDR3 region has 12 residues.

Many counts were recorded for this clonotype. The V call is TRBV5-4, the J call TRBJ2-1; no clear D. CDR1 and CDR2 (germline): SGHNT, YYREEE (reference sequence). The CDR3 is 14 residues long. Trimming stripped 0 bases from V and 6 bases from J, with 10 bases between. The chain's CDR3 is CASSLGGRSNEQFF. As DNA, the CDR3 is TGTGCCAGCAGCTTGGGAGGACGAAGCAATGAGCAGTTCTTC.

This clonotype was seen repeatedly, ten times or more. The chain is built from TRBV7-2 and TRBJ1-1; D uncertain. CDR3 length equals 14 residues. The V end lost 1 base, the J end lost 4 bases, and 10 bases lay between the germline ends. The germline CDR1 and CDR2 sequences are SGHTA and FQGNSA. This chain's CDR3 is CASSLEQLTTEAFF. In DNA, the CDR3 is TGTGCCAGCAGCTTAGAACAGCTCACCACTGAAGCTTTCTTT. The whole variable domain, filled in from reference TRBV7-2 and TRBJ1-1, reads GAGVSQSPSNKVTEKGKDVELRCDPISGHTALYWYRQSLGQGLEFLIYFQGNSAPDKSGLPSDRFSAERTGGSVSTLTIQRTQQEDSAVYLCASSLEQLTTEAFFGQGTRLTVV.

A few counts support this clonotype. The CDR3 DNA reads TGTGCCAGCGGTCCCGGGGTGGGTCTAGCGGGTATCTCCTACGAGCAGTACTTC. This gives the protein CASGPGVGLAGISYEQYF. The gene calls are TRBV11-2 and TRBJ2-7; the match to TRBD2 covers 8 bases. The trim removed 8 bases at V and 0 bases at J, leaving 18 bases unmatched. CDR1 and CDR2 (germline): SGHAT, FQNNGV. CDR3 size: 18 residues.

This clonotype was seen ten or more times. The chain uses TRBV20-1 and TRBJ2-5; no clear D. There are 13 residues in the CDR3. Per germline, CDR1 DFQATT and CDR2 SNEGSKA (reference sequence). V shed 6 bases and J shed 3 bases, with 14 bases lying between them. The CDR3 sequence is CSALGPYKETQYF. The DNA for the CDR3 is TGCAGTGCCTTAGGGCCATACAAAGAGACCCAGTACTTC.

This clonotype was seen a few times. V and J are TRBV6-2 or TRBV6-3 and TRBJ2-1; 9 bases align to TRBD1. Trimming took 4 bases from V and 15 from J; bases not matched to a gene: 7. This CDR3 has 12 amino acids. From germline, CDR1 is MNHEY and CDR2 SVGEGT. The CDR3 sequence is CASSFRTGAVFF. CDR3 nucleotide sequence: TGTGCCAGCAGTTTCCGGACAGGGGCCGTGTTCTTC.

The rearrangement links TRBV5-1 to TRBJ2-5; 8 positions agree with TRBD2. Trimming removed 5 bases from V and 3 bases from J; junction bases left unmatched: 3. CDR1 is SGHRS and CDR2 is YFSETQ in the germline V gene. This CDR3 is 13 amino acids long. The CDR3 protein is CASSIAGKETQYF. In nucleotides, the CDR3 is TGCGCCAGCAGTATAGCGGGGAAAGAGACCCAGTACTTC.

This clonotype was counted between two and nine times. The gene calls are TRBV28 and TRBJ2-7; 8 bases align to TRBD2. Trimming cost V 1 base and J 4 bases; bases outside gene matches: 6. The CDR3 runs to 15 residues. In germline, CDR1 is MDHEN, CDR2 SYDVKM. The CDR3 nucleotides are TGTGCCAGCAGTTTATCGGGAGGGTTTCTATACGAGCAGTACTTC. This codes for CASSLSGGFLYEQYF. Full variable domain (rest looked up from reference TRBV28 and TRBJ2-7): DVKVTQSSRYLVKRTGEKVFLECVQDMDHENMFWYRQDPGLGLRLIYFSYDVKMKEKGDIPEGYSVSREKKERFSLILESASTNQTSMYLCASSLSGGFLYEQYFGPGTRLTVT.

This clonotype was counted between two and nine times. This chain connects TRBV3-1 to TRBJ2-1; 10 positions agree with TRBD2. The germline gives CDR1 LGHDT, CDR2 YNNKEL (reference sequence). V was pared by 3 bases and J by 0 bases, with 2 bases of the junction left unmatched. The CDR3 loop spans 16 amino acids. The CDR3 is CASSHRTSGSYNEQFF. As DNA, the CDR3 is TGTGCCAGCAGCCATCGGACTAGCGGCTCCTACAATGAGCAGTTCTTC.

This clonotype was detected many times. The CDR3 sequence is CSARDGRGETQYF. The CDR3 DNA sequence: TGCAGTGCTAGGGACGGGCGGGGGGAGACCCAGTACTTC. The genes are TRBV20-1 and TRBJ2-5, with 7 bases aligning to TRBD2. V lost 3 bases and J lost 5; bases outside the gene matches: 6. The CDR3 runs to 13 residues. Germline CDR1 reads DFQATT; CDR2 reads SNEGSKA (reference sequence).

There are many counts of this clonotype. The genes are TRBV29-1 and TRBJ1-1; TRBD1 is a possible D gene (6 bases). CDR3 length: 13 residues. V lost 6 bases and J 3 bases, leaving 14 bases between the germline ends. Germline lookup yields CDR1 SQVTM and CDR2 ANQGSEA. The CDR3 is CSVERTADTEAFF. DNA of the CDR3: TGCAGCGTGGAACGGACAGCCGACACTGAAGCTTTCTTT.

The rearrangement uses TRBV6-1 and TRBJ2-7; no firm D call. V dropped 2 bases and J dropped 0 bases, with 8 bases sitting between them. The V gene's germline CDR1 is MNHNS and CDR2 SASEGT. The CDR3 consists of 14 residues. For the CDR3, the DNA is TGTGCCAGCAGTGAACAACCAAGCTCCTACGAGCAGTACTTC. Its protein is CASSEQPSSYEQYF.

This clonotype was counted between two and nine times. The chain links TRBV4-1 to TRBJ1-2; TRBD1 is a possible D gene (6 bases). Per the germline V gene, CDR1 is MGHRA and CDR2 is YSYEKL. V lost 6 bases to trimming and J lost 6 bases, with 20 bases between them. The CDR3 is 15 amino acids. The CDR3 spells CASRPPGQRGNGYTF. The CDR3 DNA reads TGCGCCAGCAGACCACCCGGACAGCGGGGGAATGGCTACACCTTC.

This clonotype was observed at least ten times. This sequence joins TRBV20-1 and TRBJ1-2; D perhaps matches TRBD1 (6 bases). Germline CDR1 DFQATT, CDR2 SNEGSKA (reference sequence). CDR3 length equals 13 residues. With 3 bases removed from V and 2 bases from J, the gap between germline ends came to 10 bases. CDR3 amino acids: CSARFGTNYGYTF. The CDR3 DNA is TGCAGTGCTAGGTTTGGGACAAACTATGGCTACACCTTC.

A remark on this clonotype: This may come from a read error, since a much larger clone is one base off. The chain combines TRBV7-9 with TRBJ1-2; 7 bases line up with TRBD1. This CDR3 contains 15 residues. Per the germline V gene, CDR1 is SEHNR and CDR2 is FQNEAQ (reference sequence). J gave up 8 bases and V 3 bases, and 12 bases lay outside the gene matches. The CDR3 loop reads CASSFTRQGRTGYTF. CDR3 sequence (DNA): TGTGCCAGCAGCTTCACCAGACAGGGTCGGACGGGCTACACCTTC.